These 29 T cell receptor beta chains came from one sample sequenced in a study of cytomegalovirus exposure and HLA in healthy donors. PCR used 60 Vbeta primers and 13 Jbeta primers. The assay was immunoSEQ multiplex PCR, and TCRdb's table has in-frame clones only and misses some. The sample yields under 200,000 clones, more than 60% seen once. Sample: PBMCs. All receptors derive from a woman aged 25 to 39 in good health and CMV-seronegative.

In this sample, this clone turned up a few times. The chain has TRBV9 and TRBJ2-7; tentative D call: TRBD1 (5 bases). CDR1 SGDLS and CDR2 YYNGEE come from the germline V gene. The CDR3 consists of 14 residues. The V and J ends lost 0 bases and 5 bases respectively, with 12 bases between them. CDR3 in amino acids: CASSVGPVGDEQYF. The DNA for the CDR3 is TGTGCCAGCAGCGTAGGCCCCGTAGGGGACGAGCAGTACTTC. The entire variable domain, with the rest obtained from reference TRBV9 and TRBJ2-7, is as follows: DSGVTQTPKHLITATGQRVTLRCSPRSGDLSVYWYQQSLDQGLQFLIQYYNGEERAKGNILERFSAQQFPDLHSELNLSSLELGDSALYFCASSVGPVGDEQYFGPGTRLTVT.

CDR3 protein: CAWSVQLAPGGTQYF. The DNA of the CDR3 is TGTGCCTGGAGTGTGCAGCTAGCTCCCGGAGGGACCCAGTACTTC. The genes are TRBV30 and TRBJ2-5; the D gene is possibly TRBD2 (5 bases). Germline V gene sequence: CDR1 GTSNPN, CDR2 SVGIG (reference sequence). This CDR3 comprises 15 residues. Trimming shortened V by 0 bases and J by 7 bases, and 18 bases separated the two germline ends.

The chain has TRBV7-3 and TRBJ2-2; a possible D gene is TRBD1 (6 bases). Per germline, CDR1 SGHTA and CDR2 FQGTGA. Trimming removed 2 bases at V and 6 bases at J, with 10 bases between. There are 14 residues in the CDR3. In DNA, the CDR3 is TGTGCCAGCAGCTTATCGGACAGTTCCGGGGAGCTGTTTTTT. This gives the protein CASSLSDSSGELFF. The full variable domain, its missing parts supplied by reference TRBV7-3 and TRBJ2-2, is GAGVSQTPSNKVTEKGKYVELRCDPISGHTALYWYRQSLGQGPEFLIYFQGTGAADDSGLPNDRFFAVRPEGSVSTLKIQRTERGDSAVYLCASSLSDSSGELFFGEGSRLTVL.

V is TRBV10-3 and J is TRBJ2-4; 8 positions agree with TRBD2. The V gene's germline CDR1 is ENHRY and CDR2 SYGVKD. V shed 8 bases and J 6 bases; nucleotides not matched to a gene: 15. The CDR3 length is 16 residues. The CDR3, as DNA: TGTGCCATCGGCCCCGCGACGGTAGCGGGGCCAAACATTCAGTACTTC. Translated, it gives CAIGPATVAGPNIQYF.

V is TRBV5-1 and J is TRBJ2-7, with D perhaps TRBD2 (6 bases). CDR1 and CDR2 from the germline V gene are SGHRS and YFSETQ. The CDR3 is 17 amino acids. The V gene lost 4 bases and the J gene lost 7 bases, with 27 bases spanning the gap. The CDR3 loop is CASSLGSPGPRREEQYF. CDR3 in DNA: TGCGCCAGCAGCCTAGGATCACCGGGCCCCCGGAGGGAAGAGCAGTACTTC.

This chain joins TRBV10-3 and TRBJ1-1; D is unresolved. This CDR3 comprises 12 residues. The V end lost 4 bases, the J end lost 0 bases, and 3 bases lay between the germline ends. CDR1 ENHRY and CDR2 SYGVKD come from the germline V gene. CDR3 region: CAISVLNTEAFF. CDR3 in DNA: TGTGCCATCAGTGTCTTGAACACTGAAGCTTTCTTT.

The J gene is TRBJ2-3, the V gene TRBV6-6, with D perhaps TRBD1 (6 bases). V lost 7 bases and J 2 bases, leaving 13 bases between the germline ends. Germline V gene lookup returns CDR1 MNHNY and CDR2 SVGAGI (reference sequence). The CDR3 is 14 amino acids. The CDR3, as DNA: TGTGCCAGCATCGAGAGGGGACACACAGATACGCAGTATTTT. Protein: CASIERGHTDTQYF.

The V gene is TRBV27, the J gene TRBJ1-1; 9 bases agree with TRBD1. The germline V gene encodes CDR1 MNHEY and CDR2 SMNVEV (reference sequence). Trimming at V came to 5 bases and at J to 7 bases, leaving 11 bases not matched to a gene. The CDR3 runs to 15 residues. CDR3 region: CASSPGTGSPFEAFF. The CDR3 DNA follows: TGTGCCAGCAGTCCCGGGACAGGGTCACCTTTTGAAGCTTTCTTT.

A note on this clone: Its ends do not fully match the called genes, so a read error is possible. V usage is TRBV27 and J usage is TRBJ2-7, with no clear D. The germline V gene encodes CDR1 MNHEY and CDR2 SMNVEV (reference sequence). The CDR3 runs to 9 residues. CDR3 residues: CASSQGRHF. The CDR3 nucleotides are TGTGCCAGCTCCCAAGGCAGGCACTTC.

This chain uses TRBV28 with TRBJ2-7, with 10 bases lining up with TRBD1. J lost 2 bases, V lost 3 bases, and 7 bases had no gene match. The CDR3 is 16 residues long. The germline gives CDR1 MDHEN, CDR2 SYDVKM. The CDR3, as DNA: TGTGCCAGCAGTTTCGTCGGGGACAGGGGCCCCTACGAGCAGTACTTC. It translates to CASSFVGDRGPYEQYF.

Written as DNA, the CDR3 is TGTGCCAGTAGCGCGGGACGCGGGAACACTGAAGCTTTCTTT. It yields the protein CASSAGRGNTEAFF. The J gene is TRBJ1-1, the V gene TRBV19; D possibly corresponds to TRBD1 (5 bases). From germline, CDR1 is LNHDA and CDR2 SQIVND (reference sequence). CDR3 size: 14 residues. V gave up 6 bases and J gave up 1 base, with 12 bases separating them.

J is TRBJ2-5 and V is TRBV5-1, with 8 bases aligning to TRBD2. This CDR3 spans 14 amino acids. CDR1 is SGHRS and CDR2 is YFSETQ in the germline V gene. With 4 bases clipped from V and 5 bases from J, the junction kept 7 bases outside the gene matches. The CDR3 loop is CASSLRGAGETQYF. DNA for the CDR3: TGCGCCAGCAGCCTGCGGGGGGCCGGGGAGACCCAGTACTTC.

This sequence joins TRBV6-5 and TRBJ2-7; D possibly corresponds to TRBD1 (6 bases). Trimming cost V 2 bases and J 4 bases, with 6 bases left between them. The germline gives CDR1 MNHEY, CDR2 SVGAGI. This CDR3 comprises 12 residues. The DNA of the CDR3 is TGTGCCAGCAGTTACACAGGGTACGAGCAGTACTTC. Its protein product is CASSYTGYEQYF.

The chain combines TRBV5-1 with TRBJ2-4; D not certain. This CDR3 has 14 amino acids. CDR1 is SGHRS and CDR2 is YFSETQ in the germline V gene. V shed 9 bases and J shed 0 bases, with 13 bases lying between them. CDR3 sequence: CATAPGLAKNIQYF. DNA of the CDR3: TGCGCCACCGCACCAGGTCTAGCCAAAAACATTCAGTACTTC.

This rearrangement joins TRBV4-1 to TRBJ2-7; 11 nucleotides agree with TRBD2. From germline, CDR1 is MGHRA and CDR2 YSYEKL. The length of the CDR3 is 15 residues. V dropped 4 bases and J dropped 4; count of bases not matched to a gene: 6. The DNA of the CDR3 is TGCGCCAGCAGCCCCTTTAGCGGGGGGGCGTACGAGCAGTACTTC. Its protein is CASSPFSGGAYEQYF.

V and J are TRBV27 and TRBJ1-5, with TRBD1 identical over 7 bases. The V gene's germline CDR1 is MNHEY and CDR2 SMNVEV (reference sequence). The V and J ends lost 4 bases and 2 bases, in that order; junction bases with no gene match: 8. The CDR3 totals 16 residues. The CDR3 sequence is CASSSQGSWGNQPQHF. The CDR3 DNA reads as TGTGCCAGCAGTTCACAGGGGAGTTGGGGCAATCAGCCCCAGCATTTT.

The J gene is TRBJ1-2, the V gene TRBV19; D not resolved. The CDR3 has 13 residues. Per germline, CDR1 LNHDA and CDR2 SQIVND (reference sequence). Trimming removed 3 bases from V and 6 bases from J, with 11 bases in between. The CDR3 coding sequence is TGTGCCAGTAGTATCGGGGTTTATGATGGCTACACCTTC. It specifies CASSIGVYDGYTF.

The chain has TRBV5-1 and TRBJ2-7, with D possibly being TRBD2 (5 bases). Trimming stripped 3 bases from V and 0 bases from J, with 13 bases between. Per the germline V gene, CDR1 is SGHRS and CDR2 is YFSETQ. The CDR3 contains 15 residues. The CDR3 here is CASSWTGLISYEQYF. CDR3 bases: TGCGCCAGCAGCTGGACTGGACTTATCTCCTACGAGCAGTACTTC.

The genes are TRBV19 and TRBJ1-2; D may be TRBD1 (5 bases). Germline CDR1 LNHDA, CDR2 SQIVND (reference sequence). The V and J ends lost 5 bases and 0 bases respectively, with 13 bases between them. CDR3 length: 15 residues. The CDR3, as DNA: TGTGCCAGTAGTCCGTCGGACACAGCTAACTATGGCTACACCTTC. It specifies CASSPSDTANYGYTF.

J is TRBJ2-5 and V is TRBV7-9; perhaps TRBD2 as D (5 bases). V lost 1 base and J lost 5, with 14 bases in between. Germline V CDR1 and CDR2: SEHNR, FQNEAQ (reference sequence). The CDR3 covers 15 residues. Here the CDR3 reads CASSLVSGVRETQYF. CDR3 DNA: TGTGCCAGCAGCTTAGTATCCGGGGTACGCGAGACCCAGTACTTC.

DNA for the CDR3: TGTGCCAGCAGTGAGTCCTATGGAGGGACCCAGTACTTC. The encoded protein is CASSESYGGTQYF. The chain has TRBV6-1 and TRBJ2-5; maybe TRBD2 (5 bases). CDR1 and CDR2 from the germline V gene are MNHNS and SASEGT. This CDR3 comprises 13 residues. V was pared by 3 bases and J by 7 bases, with 12 bases between.

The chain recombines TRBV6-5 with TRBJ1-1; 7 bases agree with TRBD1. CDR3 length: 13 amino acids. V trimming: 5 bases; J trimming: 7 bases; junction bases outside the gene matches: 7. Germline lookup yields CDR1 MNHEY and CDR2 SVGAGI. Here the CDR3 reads CASSEVGQNEAFF. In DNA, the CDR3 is TGTGCCAGCAGTGAAGTGGGACAGAATGAAGCTTTCTTT.

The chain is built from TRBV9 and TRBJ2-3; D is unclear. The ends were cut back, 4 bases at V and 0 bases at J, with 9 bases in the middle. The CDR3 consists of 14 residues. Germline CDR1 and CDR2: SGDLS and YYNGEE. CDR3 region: CASSTLTSTDTQYF. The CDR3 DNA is TGTGCCAGCAGCACCTTAACTAGCACAGATACGCAGTATTTT.

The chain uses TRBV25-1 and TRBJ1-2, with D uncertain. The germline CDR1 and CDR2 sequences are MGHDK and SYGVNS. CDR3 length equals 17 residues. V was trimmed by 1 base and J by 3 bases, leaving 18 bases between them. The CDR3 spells CASSELRSGWNYYGYTF. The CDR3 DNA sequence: TGTGCCAGCAGTGAATTAAGATCGGGATGGAATTACTATGGCTACACCTTC.

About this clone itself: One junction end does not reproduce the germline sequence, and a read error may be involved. Here the CDR3 reads CASSLGRPTDTLYF. CDR3 DNA: TGTGCCAGCAGTCTCGGTCGGCCCACAGATACGCTGTATTTT. J is TRBJ2-3 and V is TRBV27, with D uncertain. CDR1 and CDR2 from the germline V gene are MNHEY and SMNVEV (reference sequence). The CDR3 extends over 14 amino acids.

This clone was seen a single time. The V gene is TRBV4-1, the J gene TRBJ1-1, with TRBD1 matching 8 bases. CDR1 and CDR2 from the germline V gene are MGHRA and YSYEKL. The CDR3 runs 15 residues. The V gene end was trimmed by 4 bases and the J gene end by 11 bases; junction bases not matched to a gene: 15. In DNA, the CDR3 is TGCGCCAGCAGCCCGGGGCAGGGGGCCTGGATGGAGGCTTTCTTT. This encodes CASSPGQGAWMEAFF.

The CDR3 reads CASSKTADNEKLFF. CDR3 DNA: TGTGCCAGCAGTAAAACTGCGGACAACGAAAAACTGTTTTTT. J is TRBJ1-4 and V is TRBV6-1, with D possibly matching TRBD1 (5 bases). Germline V lookup: CDR1 MNHNS, CDR2 SASEGT. The CDR3 is 14 amino acids. The V gene lost 5 bases and the J gene lost 8 bases, with 15 bases spanning the gap.

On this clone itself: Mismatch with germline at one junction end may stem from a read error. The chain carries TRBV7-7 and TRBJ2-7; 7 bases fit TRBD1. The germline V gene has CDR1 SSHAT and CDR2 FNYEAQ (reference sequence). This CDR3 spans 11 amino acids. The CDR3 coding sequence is TGTGCTAGCAGCTCAGGGGGCGAGCAGTACTTC. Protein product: CASSSGGEQYF.

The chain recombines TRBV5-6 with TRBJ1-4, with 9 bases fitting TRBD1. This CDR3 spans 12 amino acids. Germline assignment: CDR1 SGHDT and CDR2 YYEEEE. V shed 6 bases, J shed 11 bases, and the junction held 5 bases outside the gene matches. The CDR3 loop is CASNRQGGKLFF. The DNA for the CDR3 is TGTGCCAGCAACCGACAGGGGGGGAAACTGTTTTTT.